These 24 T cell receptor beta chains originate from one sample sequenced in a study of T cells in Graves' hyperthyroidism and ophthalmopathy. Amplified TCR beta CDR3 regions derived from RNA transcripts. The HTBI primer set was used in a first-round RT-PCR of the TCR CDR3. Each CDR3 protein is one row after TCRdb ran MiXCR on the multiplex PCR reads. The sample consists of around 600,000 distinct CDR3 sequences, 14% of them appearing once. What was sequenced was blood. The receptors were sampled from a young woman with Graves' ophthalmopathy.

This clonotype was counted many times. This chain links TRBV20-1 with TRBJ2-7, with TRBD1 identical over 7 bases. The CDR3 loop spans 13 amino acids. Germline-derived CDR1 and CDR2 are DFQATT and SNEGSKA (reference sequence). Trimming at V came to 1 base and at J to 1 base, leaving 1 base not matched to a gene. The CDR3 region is CSARGQGSYEQYF. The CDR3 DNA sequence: TGCAGTGCTAGAGGACAGGGATCCTACGAGCAGTACTTC.

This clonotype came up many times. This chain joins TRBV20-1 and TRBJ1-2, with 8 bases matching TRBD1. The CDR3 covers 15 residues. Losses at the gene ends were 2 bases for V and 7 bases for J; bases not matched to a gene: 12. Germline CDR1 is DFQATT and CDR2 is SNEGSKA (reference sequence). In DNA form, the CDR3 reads TGCAGTGCTAGAAGCCTAGAGACAGGGGATCGTGGCTACACCTTC. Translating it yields CSARSLETGDRGYTF.

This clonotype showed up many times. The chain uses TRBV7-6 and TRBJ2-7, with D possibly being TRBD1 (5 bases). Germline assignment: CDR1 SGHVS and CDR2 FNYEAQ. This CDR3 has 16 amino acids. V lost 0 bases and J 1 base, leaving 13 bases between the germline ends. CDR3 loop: CASSLALGASSYEQYF. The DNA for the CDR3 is TGTGCCAGCAGCTTAGCTTTAGGGGCTTCATCCTACGAGCAGTACTTC.

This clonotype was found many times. CDR3 DNA sequence: TGTGCCAGCAGTTTTACAGGGAAAGAGACCCAGTACTTC. The encoded protein is CASSFTGKETQYF. The chain links TRBV12-3 or TRBV12-4 to TRBJ2-5; D is possibly TRBD1 (6 bases). The CDR3 spans 13 residues. V was clipped by 3 bases and J by 3 bases, with 8 bases between them.

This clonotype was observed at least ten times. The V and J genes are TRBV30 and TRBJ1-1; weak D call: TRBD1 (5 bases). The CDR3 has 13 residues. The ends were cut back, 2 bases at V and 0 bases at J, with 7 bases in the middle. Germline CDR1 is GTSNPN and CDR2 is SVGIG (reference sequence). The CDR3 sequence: CAWSRGLNTEAFF. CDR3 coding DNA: TGTGCCTGGAGTAGGGGACTGAACACTGAAGCTTTCTTT.

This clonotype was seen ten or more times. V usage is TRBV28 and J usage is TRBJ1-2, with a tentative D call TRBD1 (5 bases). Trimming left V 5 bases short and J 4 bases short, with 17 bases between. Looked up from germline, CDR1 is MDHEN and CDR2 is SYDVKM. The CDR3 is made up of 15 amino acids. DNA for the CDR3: TGTGCCAGCAGTCCAACGAGCGGGGGAGTCTATGGCTACACCTTC. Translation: CASSPTSGGVYGYTF.

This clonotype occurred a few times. CDR3 amino acids: CATRLPGGGYYNEQFF. The CDR3 DNA reads as TGTGCCACTCGCCTACCGGGGGGTGGGTACTACAATGAGCAGTTCTTC. V gene TRBV13 combines with J gene TRBJ2-1, with 7 nucleotides matching TRBD2. Losses at the gene ends were 10 bases for V and 3 bases for J; bases not matched to a gene: 15. The CDR3 is 16 amino acids. Germline CDR1 PRHDT, CDR2 FYEKMQ (reference sequence).

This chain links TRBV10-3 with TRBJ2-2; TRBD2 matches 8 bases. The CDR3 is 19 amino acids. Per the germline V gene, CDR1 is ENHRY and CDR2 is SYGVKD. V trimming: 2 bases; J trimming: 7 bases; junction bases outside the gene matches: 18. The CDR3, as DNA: TGTGCCATCAGTGAGCTCTTGCCGGGGGGTAGCGGGACGAGCGGGGAGCTGTTTTTT. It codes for CAISELLPGGSGTSGELFF.

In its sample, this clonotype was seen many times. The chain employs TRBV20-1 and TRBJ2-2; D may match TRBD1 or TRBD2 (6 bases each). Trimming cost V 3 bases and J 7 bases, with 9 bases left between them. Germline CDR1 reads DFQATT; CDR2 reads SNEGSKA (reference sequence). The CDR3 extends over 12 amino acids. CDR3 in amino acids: CSARGGHGELFF. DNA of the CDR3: TGCAGTGCTAGGGGGGGCCACGGGGAGCTGTTTTTT.

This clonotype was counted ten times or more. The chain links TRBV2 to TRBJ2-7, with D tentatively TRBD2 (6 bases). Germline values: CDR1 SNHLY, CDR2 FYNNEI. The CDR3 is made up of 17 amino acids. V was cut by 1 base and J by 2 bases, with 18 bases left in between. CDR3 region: CASSEEQQRAHTYEQYF. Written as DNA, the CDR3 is TGTGCCAGCAGTGAAGAACAGCAGCGGGCGCACACCTACGAGCAGTACTTC.

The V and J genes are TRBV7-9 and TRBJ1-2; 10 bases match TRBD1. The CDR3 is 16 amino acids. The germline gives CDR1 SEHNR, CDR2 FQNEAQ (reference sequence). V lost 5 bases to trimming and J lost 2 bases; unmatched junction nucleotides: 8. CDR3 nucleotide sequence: TGTGCCAGCAGCCTATCCGACAGGGGGCCGAACTATGGCTACACCTTC. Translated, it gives CASSLSDRGPNYGYTF.

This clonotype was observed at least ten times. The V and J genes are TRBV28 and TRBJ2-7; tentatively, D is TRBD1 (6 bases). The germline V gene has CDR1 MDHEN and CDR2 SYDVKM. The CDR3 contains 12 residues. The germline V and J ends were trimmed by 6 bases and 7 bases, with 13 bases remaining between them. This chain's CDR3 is CASSWGHSEQYF. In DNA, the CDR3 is TGTGCCAGCAGCTGGGGACATTCGGAGCAGTACTTC.

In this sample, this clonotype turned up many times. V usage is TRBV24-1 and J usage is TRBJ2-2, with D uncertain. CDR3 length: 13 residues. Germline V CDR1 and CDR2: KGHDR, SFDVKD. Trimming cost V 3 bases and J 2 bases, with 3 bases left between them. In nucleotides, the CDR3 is TGTGCCACCAGTGATACCAACACCGGGGAGCTGTTTTTT. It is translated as CATSDTNTGELFF.

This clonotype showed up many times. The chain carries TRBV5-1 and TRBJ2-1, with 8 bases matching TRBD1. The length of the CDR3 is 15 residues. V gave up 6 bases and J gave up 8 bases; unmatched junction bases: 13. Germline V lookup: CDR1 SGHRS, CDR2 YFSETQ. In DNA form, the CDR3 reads TGCGCCAGCATACCAGGGGGCGCGCTTAGGTATGAGCAGTTCTTC. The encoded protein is CASIPGGALRYEQFF.

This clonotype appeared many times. CDR3 in DNA: TGTGCCAGCAGCCAAGCATGGGGGGACTACTACGAGCAGTACTTC. It codes for CASSQAWGDYYEQYF. The gene calls are TRBV3-1 and TRBJ2-7; 7 bases match TRBD2. Germline V gene lookup returns CDR1 LGHDT and CDR2 YNNKEL (reference sequence). V shed 1 base and J 3 bases; nucleotides not matched to a gene: 6. The CDR3 runs 15 residues.

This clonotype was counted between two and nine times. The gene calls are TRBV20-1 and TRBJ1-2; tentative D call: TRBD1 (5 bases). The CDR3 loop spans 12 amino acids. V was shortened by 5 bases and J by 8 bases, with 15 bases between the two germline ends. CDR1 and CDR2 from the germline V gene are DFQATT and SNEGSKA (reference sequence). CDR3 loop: CSAQYGGGGYTF. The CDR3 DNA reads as TGCAGTGCTCAATATGGGGGTGGGGGCTACACCTTC.

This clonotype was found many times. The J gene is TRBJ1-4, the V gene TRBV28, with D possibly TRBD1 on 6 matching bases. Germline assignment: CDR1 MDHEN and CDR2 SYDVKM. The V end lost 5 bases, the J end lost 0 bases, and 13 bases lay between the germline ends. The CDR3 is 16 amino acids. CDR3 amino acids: CASSPLDSSTNEKLFF. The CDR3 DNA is TGTGCCAGCAGTCCCCTGGACAGCTCAACTAATGAAAAACTGTTTTTT.

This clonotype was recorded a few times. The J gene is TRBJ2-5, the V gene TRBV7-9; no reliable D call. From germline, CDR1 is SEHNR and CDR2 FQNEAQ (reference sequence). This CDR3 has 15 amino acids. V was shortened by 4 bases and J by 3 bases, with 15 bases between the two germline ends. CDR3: CASSSLVGGEETQYF. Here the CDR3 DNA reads TGTGCCAGCAGCTCCCTAGTAGGCGGTGAAGAGACCCAGTACTTC.

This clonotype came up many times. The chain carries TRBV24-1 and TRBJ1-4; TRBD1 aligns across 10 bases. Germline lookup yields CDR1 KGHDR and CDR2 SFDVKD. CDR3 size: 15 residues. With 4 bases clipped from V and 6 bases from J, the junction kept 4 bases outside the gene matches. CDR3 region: CATSDPGTGDEKLFF. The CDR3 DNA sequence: TGTGCCACCAGTGACCCCGGGACAGGGGATGAAAAACTGTTTTTT.

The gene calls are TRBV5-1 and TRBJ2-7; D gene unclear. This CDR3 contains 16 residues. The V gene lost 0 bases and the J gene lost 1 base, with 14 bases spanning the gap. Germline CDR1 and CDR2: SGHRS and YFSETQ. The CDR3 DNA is TGCGCCAGCAGCTTGGAGATGGGGTCCCCATCCTACGAGCAGTACTTC. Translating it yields CASSLEMGSPSYEQYF.

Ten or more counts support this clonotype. The CDR3 sequence is CASSIGKGNIQYF. The CDR3, as DNA: TGTGCCAGCTCCATCGGAAAAGGGAACATTCAGTACTTC. V gene TRBV3-1 combines with J gene TRBJ2-4; D gene ambiguous. The CDR3 loop spans 13 amino acids. Germline V CDR1 and CDR2: LGHDT, YNNKEL (reference sequence). V lost 8 bases and J lost 7, with 15 bases in between.

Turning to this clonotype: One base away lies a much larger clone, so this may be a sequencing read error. CDR3 sequence: CASSSAGTSGIQETQYF. The CDR3 nucleotides read TGTGCCAGCAGTTCCGCCGGGACTAGCGGCATTCAAGAGACCCAGTACTTC. The chain is built from TRBV6-9 and TRBJ2-5; 11 bases fit TRBD2. The V gene's germline CDR1 is MNHGY and CDR2 SVAAGI. With 4 bases clipped from V and 2 bases from J, the junction kept 9 bases outside the gene matches. The CDR3 length is 17 residues.

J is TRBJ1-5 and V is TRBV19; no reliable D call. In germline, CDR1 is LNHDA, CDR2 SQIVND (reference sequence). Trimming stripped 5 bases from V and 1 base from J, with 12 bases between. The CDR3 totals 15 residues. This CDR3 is CASSATYISNQPQHF. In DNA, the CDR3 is TGTGCCAGTAGTGCCACTTACATAAGCAATCAGCCCCAGCATTTT.

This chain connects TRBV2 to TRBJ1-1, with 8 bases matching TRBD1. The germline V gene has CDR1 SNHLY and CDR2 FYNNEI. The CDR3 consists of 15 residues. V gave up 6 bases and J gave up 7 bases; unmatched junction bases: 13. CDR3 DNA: TGTGCCAGCAGGCCCAGGACAGGGACAGACCTTGAAGCTTTCTTT. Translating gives CASRPRTGTDLEAFF. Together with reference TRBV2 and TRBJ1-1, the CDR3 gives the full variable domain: EPEVTQTPSHQVTQMGQEVILRCVPISNHLYFYWYRQILGQKVEFLVSFYNNEISEKSEIFDDQFSVERPDGSNFTLKIRSTKLEDSAMYFCASRPRTGTDLEAFFGQGTRLTVV.